This T cell receptor beta chain was identified during a study of regulatory dendritic cells for organ transplantation. Study-level results: Memory CD8+ T cells were the most oligoclonal; naive cells were highly diverse. The most alloreactive TCR clonotypes were found in resting memory CD8+ cells.

As to this clone: Antigen: not known.

Trimming at V came to 3 bases and at J to 0 bases, leaving 8 bases not matched to a gene. The germline CDR1 and CDR2 sequences are SGHTA and FQGTGA. This CDR3 contains 17 residues. The repertoire was sequenced with immunoSEQ multiplex PCR; TCRdb's copy has only in-frame clones and lacks some. The sample shows 5,500 to 6,000 clones, around 60% of them seen only once. The TCR sequence derives from a human donor in good health. The chain recombines TRBV7-3 with TRBJ2-5; the match to TRBD2 covers 9 bases. The source material was memory CD8+ T cells from blood. Specified subset: CD45RO+ memory T cells. The CDR3 DNA reads TGTGCCAGCAGCTTCAAGGGTAGCGGGGGCGACCAAGAGACCCAGTACTTC. As protein: CASSFKGSGGDQETQYF.